A single sample gave rise to the 21 T cell receptor beta chains below, sequenced in a study of monozygotic twins with inflammatory bowel disease. TCRdb reprocessed the 5' RACE reads, with one entry per CDR3 protein and no DNA. The sample table sets out 150,000 to 200,000 distinct CDR3 sequences. Sample: blood. Every receptor here comes from a human donor with ulcerative colitis or Crohn's disease, or a healthy co-twin of an affected twin (not recorded which).

V and J are TRBV19 and TRBJ1-1; TCRdb returns TRBD1, unconfirmable since there is no DNA. The CDR3 contains 14 residues. Germline V lookup: CDR1 LNHDA, CDR2 SQIVND (reference sequence). CDR3 loop: CASSWMNGATEAFF. The variable domain in full, completed from reference TRBV19 and TRBJ1-1, reads DGGITQSPKYLFRKEGQNVTLSCEQNLNHDAMYWYRQDPGQGLRLIYYSQIVNDFQKGDIAEGYSVSREKKESFPLTVTSAQKNPTAFYLCASSWMNGATEAFFGQGTRLTVV.

V is TRBV12-3 or TRBV12-4 and J is TRBJ2-7; lacking DNA, the TRBD1 call made by TCRdb goes unchecked. This CDR3 region has 13 residues. CDR3 sequence: CASSYGQLYEQYF.

The chain carries TRBV27 and TRBJ2-7; TCRdb returns TRBD1, unconfirmable since there is no DNA. Germline-derived CDR1 and CDR2 are MNHEY and SMNVEV (reference sequence). The CDR3 totals 15 residues. The CDR3 loop is CASSRTGTGGNEQYF.

The CDR3 loop reads CASSATGVMKAFF. This sequence joins TRBV12-3 or TRBV12-4 and TRBJ1-1; the D gene TCRdb calls, TRBD1, cannot be checked with no DNA. The CDR3 is 13 residues long.

The chain uses TRBV4-3 and TRBJ1-2; TCRdb selects TRBD1, and the lack of DNA leaves this call unchecked. The CDR3 sequence is 14 residues long. Germline V gene sequence: CDR1 LGHNA, CDR2 YSLEER. CDR3 amino acids: CASSQAGMGYGYTF.

V and J are TRBV12-3 or TRBV12-4 and TRBJ1-2; absent DNA, TCRdb's TRBD1 call cannot be checked. This CDR3 has 14 amino acids. The CDR3 here is CASSLGTGFYGYTF.

The V gene is TRBV5-1, the J gene TRBJ2-7; with no DNA, the TCRdb D assignment of TRBD1 cannot be verified. CDR3 size: 13 residues. Looked up from germline, CDR1 is SGHRS and CDR2 is YFSETQ. CDR3 loop: CASSRGQAYEQYF.

The genes are TRBV28 and TRBJ2-2; without DNA, the TCRdb call of TRBD1 cannot be checked. The length of the CDR3 is 18 residues. Germline CDR1 is MDHEN and CDR2 is SYDVKM. The CDR3 protein is CASSLFRAGTPSSAELFF. Drawing the rest from reference TRBV28 and TRBJ2-2, the complete variable domain is DVKVTQSSRYLVKRTGEKVFLECVQDMDHENMFWYRQDPGLGLRLIYFSYDVKMKEKGDIPEGYSVSREKKERFSLILESASTNQTSMYLCASSLFRAGTPSSAELFFGEGSRLTVL.

The chain links TRBV9 to TRBJ2-3; there is no DNA to check the TCRdb D call of TRBD2. This CDR3 contains 18 residues. CDR1 and CDR2 from the germline V gene are SGDLS and YYNGEE. CDR3 sequence reads: CASSSRTSGGRSTDTQYF.

The chain carries TRBV14 and TRBJ2-1; TCRdb's D gene call, TRBD2, goes unchecked for lack of DNA. Per germline, CDR1 SGHDN and CDR2 FVKESK. The CDR3 runs to 15 residues. This chain's CDR3 is CASSQLAGSRDEQFF.

The chain carries TRBV7-2 and TRBJ2-5; the TRBD1 assignment by TCRdb is unverifiable without DNA. This CDR3 is built from 13 residues. In germline, CDR1 is SGHTA, CDR2 FQGNSA. The CDR3 spells CAIFGRNQETQYF.

This chain connects TRBV5-4 to TRBJ2-2; TCRdb designates TRBD1, a call that cannot be tested without DNA. The germline V gene has CDR1 SGHNT and CDR2 YYREEE (reference sequence). This CDR3 region has 13 residues. The CDR3 protein is CASSPRVPGELFF.

The chain joins TRBV7-2 to TRBJ1-6; there is no DNA to check the TCRdb D call of TRBD1. Germline V gene sequence: CDR1 SGHTA, CDR2 FQGNSA. The CDR3 covers 15 residues. CDR3 sequence reads: CASSYTGRRYSPLHF.

J is TRBJ2-2 and V is TRBV20-1; the D call of TRBD1 rests on TCRdb alone, since no DNA is present to check it. Looked up from germline, CDR1 is DFQATT and CDR2 is SNEGSKA (reference sequence). The CDR3 runs 13 residues. The CDR3 protein is CSVDRDDTGELFF.

The V call is TRBV7-9, the J call TRBJ2-2. Germline V gene data show CDR1 as SEHNR and CDR2 as FQNEAQ (reference sequence). The CDR3 contains 17 residues. This CDR3 is CASSSAPGSVYTGELFF.

The chain has TRBV6-1 and TRBJ2-1; TCRdb's assignment of TRBD2 cannot be checked, as there is no DNA. Germline loops: CDR1 MNHNS, CDR2 SASEGT. The length of the CDR3 is 17 residues. The CDR3 spells CASSRTSGGVGPDEQFF.

The V and J genes are TRBV6-2 or TRBV6-3 and TRBJ2-6; TCRdb returns TRBD1, unconfirmable since there is no DNA. The germline CDR1 and CDR2 sequences are MNHEY and SVGEGT. The CDR3 spans 16 residues. The CDR3 protein is CASSADSYSGANVLTF.

V usage is TRBV19 and J usage is TRBJ2-1. This CDR3 is built from 12 residues. Germline values: CDR1 LNHDA, CDR2 SQIVND (reference sequence). CDR3 residues: CASSLVSGEQFF.

The rearrangement uses TRBV7-3 and TRBJ1-2. CDR3 size: 14 residues. The V gene's germline CDR1 is SGHTA and CDR2 FQGTGA. The CDR3 region is CASSLGSEVHGYTF. Together with reference TRBV7-3 and TRBJ1-2, the CDR3 gives the full variable domain: GAGVSQTPSNKVTEKGKYVELRCDPISGHTALYWYRQSLGQGPEFLIYFQGTGAADDSGLPNDRFFAVRPEGSVSTLKIQRTERGDSAVYLCASSLGSEVHGYTFGSGTRLTVV.

The V gene is TRBV6-4, the J gene TRBJ2-4. The CDR3 loop spans 15 amino acids. The germline CDR1 and CDR2 sequences are MRHNA and SNTAGT. CDR3 sequence reads: CASSDYPSLSNIQYF.

This rearrangement joins TRBV20-1 to TRBJ1-5; TCRdb returns TRBD1, unconfirmable since there is no DNA. The CDR3 is made up of 13 amino acids. Per germline, CDR1 DFQATT and CDR2 SNEGSKA (reference sequence). CDR3 region: CSARGESNQPQHF.